This T cell receptor (beta chain) was captured in a study of blood T cell repertoires in COVID-19. Sequenced by immunoSEQ multiplex PCR; TCRdb stores in-frame clones only, minus some. Among approximately 270,000 clones listed, approximately 90% were seen once. V was pared by 0 bases and J by 8 bases, with 7 bases between. The CDR3 runs 11 residues. Germline V CDR1 and CDR2: GTSNPN, SVGIG (reference sequence). The sequencing input was peripheral blood. This sequence joins TRBV30 and TRBJ1-2; D gene ambiguous. The sequence came from a man aged 18-30 years with active or convalescent COVID-19. The DNA of the CDR3 is TGTGCCTGGAGTGTAAGCTGGGGCTACACCTTC. Translating it yields CAWSVSWGYTF.